The 18 T cell receptor beta chains given below trace back to one sample, sequenced in a study of OX40 agonist ivuxolimab in advanced cancers. Repertoires were generated with immunoSEQ multiplex PCR, while TCRdb's copy carries only in-frame clones and drops some. The sample includes about 93,000 clones, roughly 94% of them seen just once. Sequences were derived from CD4+ or CD8+ T cells sorted from blood, sampled in a trial of the OX40 agonist ivuxolimab. The source is an adult with an advanced solid tumor such as melanoma, head and neck, liver or kidney cancer.

The rearrangement uses TRBV10-3 and TRBJ2-7, with D perhaps TRBD2 (6 bases). Germline loops: CDR1 ENHRY, CDR2 SYGVKD. V was shortened by 4 bases and J by 3 bases, with 10 bases between the two germline ends. This CDR3 has 13 amino acids. The CDR3 region is CAISGGEDYEQYF. The CDR3 DNA reads as TGTGCCATCAGTGGGGGGGAAGACTACGAGCAGTACTTC.

This chain links TRBV7-3 with TRBJ2-3, with 8 bases that match TRBD2. Trimming removed 2 bases from V and 6 bases from J; junction bases left unmatched: 7. The CDR3 covers 15 residues. CDR1 is SGHTA, CDR2 FQGTGA, per germline. The CDR3: CASSLRSGRGDTQYF. The DNA of the CDR3 is TGTGCCAGCAGCTTACGGAGCGGGAGAGGTGATACGCAGTATTTT.

V gene TRBV18 combines with J gene TRBJ2-3, with TRBD2 as a possible D gene (6 bases). CDR1 is KGHSH and CDR2 is LQKENI in the germline V gene. The V and J ends lost 3 bases and 6 bases respectively, with 13 bases between them. The CDR3 length is 14 residues. The DNA of the CDR3 is TGTGCCAGCTCACCTGCTAGCGTTCGGGATACGCAGTATTTT. As protein: CASSPASVRDTQYF.

This sequence joins TRBV7-3 and TRBJ2-3; D remains ambiguous. Germline V gene lookup returns CDR1 SGHTA and CDR2 FQGTGA. CDR3 length: 14 residues. V dropped 5 bases and J dropped 6 bases, with 15 bases sitting between them. The CDR3 loop is CASSPGRSSDTQYF. CDR3 sequence (DNA): TGTGCCAGCAGCCCTGGGCGGTCAAGTGATACGCAGTATTTT.

In DNA form, the CDR3 reads TGCGCCAGCAGTGCAGGGGGCGCCGGGGAGCTGTTTTTT. Its translation is CASSAGGAGELFF. The chain couples TRBV10-1 to TRBJ2-2, with 8 bases identical to TRBD1. Germline CDR1 reads WNHNN; CDR2 reads SYGVQD (reference sequence). The CDR3 is made up of 13 amino acids. V gave up 4 bases and J gave up 6 bases; unmatched junction bases: 1.

CDR3 sequence reads: CASSPGTGGGNEQFF. As DNA, the CDR3 is TGTGCCAGCAGTCCTGGGACAGGGGGCGGCAATGAGCAGTTCTTC. The chain employs TRBV6-5 and TRBJ2-1; 12 bases align to TRBD1. Germline CDR1 is MNHEY and CDR2 is SVGAGI. Trimming took 5 bases from V and 6 from J; bases not matched to a gene: 5. The CDR3 has 15 residues.

The chain uses TRBV5-1 and TRBJ2-1; the match to TRBD2 covers 8 bases. J was trimmed by 5 bases and V by 9 bases; bases with no gene match: 7. CDR3 length: 13 residues. Germline V gene lookup returns CDR1 SGHRS and CDR2 YFSETQ. In nucleotides, the CDR3 is TGCGCCACCAGTAGCGGGGTAGACAATGAGCAGTTCTTC. Residues: CATSSGVDNEQFF.

This clone was detected once. The chain combines TRBV28 with TRBJ1-1; TRBD1 is a possible D gene (6 bases). The germline V gene encodes CDR1 MDHEN and CDR2 SYDVKM. With 7 bases removed from V and 6 bases from J, the gap between germline ends came to 15 bases. CDR3 size: 13 residues. The CDR3 bases are TGTGCCAGCAACAATAACAGGGTAGCTGAAGCTTTCTTT. Its translation: CASNNNRVAEAFF.

The CDR3 loop is CASRGPMTEAFF. Here the CDR3 DNA reads TGCGCCAGCAGGGGTCCCATGACTGAAGCTTTCTTT. The V and J genes are TRBV5-1 and TRBJ1-1; D gene unclear. This CDR3 has 12 residues. The germline CDR1 and CDR2 sequences are SGHRS and YFSETQ. The V end was cut by 5 bases, the J end by 5 bases, with 10 bases between.

The gene calls are TRBV5-1 and TRBJ1-4; D call uncertain. The CDR3 contains 15 residues. Trimming pared 4 bases from V and 3 bases from J, leaving 13 bases between. The germline V gene encodes CDR1 SGHRS and CDR2 YFSETQ. Written as DNA, the CDR3 is TGCGCCAGCAGCCCCCATGCGGTAGCTAATGAAAAACTGTTTTTT. Residues: CASSPHAVANEKLFF.

This chain connects TRBV6-1 to TRBJ1-1; no reliable D call. The germline CDR1 and CDR2 sequences are MNHNS and SASEGT. V gave up 0 bases and J gave up 5 bases, with 7 bases separating them. The CDR3 runs to 13 residues. CDR3 sequence: CASSEALGTEAFF. The DNA for the CDR3 is TGTGCCAGCAGTGAAGCACTCGGAACTGAAGCTTTCTTT.

This sequence joins TRBV18 and TRBJ2-2, with D possibly TRBD1 on 5 matching bases. Germline loops: CDR1 KGHSH, CDR2 LQKENI. V was clipped by 3 bases and J by 3 bases, with 8 bases between them. This CDR3 is 14 amino acids long. This CDR3 reads CASSPQGDTGELFF. CDR3 coding DNA: TGTGCCAGCTCACCCCAGGGCGACACCGGGGAGCTGTTTTTT.

The rearrangement links TRBV29-1 to TRBJ2-5; TRBD1 aligns across 8 bases. The CDR3 runs to 12 residues. The junction had 2 bases not matched to a gene; V was cut back by 4 bases and J by 4 bases. CDR1 and CDR2 from the germline V gene are SQVTM and ANQGSEA. This chain's CDR3 is CSVATGVETQYF. CDR3 DNA sequence: TGCAGCGTTGCGACAGGGGTAGAGACCCAGTACTTC.

The V call is TRBV9, the J call TRBJ1-2; perhaps TRBD1 as D (5 bases). V lost 2 bases and J lost 4, with 21 bases in between. CDR3 length: 17 residues. CDR1 and CDR2 (germline): SGDLS, YYNGEE. The CDR3 DNA reads as TGTGCCAGCAGCGTTCGTAGTTTTGACAGCAGCCGCTATGGCTACACCTTC. Its protein product is CASSVRSFDSSRYGYTF.

This sequence joins TRBV5-1 and TRBJ1-1, with 8 positions matching TRBD1. The V gene end was trimmed by 9 bases and the J gene end by 0 bases; junction bases not matched to a gene: 13. This CDR3 has 16 residues. The germline V gene has CDR1 SGHRS and CDR2 YFSETQ. This chain's CDR3 is CATSSGQGQLNTEAFF. CDR3 nucleotide sequence: TGCGCCACCTCATCAGGACAGGGTCAGCTGAACACTGAAGCTTTCTTT.

V and J are TRBV6-5 and TRBJ2-3; the match to TRBD2 covers 12 bases. This CDR3 is built from 15 residues. Looked up from germline, CDR1 is MNHEY and CDR2 is SVGAGI. V lost 9 bases and J lost 6; bases outside the gene matches: 10. In nucleotides, the CDR3 is TGTGCCAGTTACGCTAGCGGGAGGGCCGGGGATACGCAGTATTTT. This gives the protein CASYASGRAGDTQYF.

The chain is built from TRBV10-2 and TRBJ2-5, with a weak D call TRBD1 (5 bases). This CDR3 spans 13 amino acids. V was cut by 4 bases and J by 0 bases, with 6 bases left in between. Germline V gives CDR1 WSHSY, CDR2 SAAADI. This CDR3 reads CASSGQYQETQYF. DNA of the CDR3: TGCGCCAGCAGTGGACAGTACCAAGAGACCCAGTACTTC.

The chain recombines TRBV7-6 with TRBJ2-6; TRBD1 matches 10 bases. The CDR3 totals 18 residues. The germline V gene encodes CDR1 SGHVS and CDR2 FNYEAQ. Losses at the gene ends were 6 bases for V and 1 base for J; bases not matched to a gene: 9. CDR3 sequence: CASSRTGTGVSGANVLTF. In nucleotides, the CDR3 is TGTGCCAGCAGTCGTACCGGGACAGGGGTGTCTGGGGCCAACGTCCTGACTTTC.